This T cell receptor (beta chain) was identified in a study of low-dose radiotherapy and immunotherapy resistance in tumors (dated by TCRdb to between 2020 and 2023). For context, the study as a whole: In Cohort 1, 0.5 Gy per fraction was delivered every 2 weeks, and a total PTV dose of 6.5 Gy was prescribed. Patients in Cohort 2 were given 1 Gy per fraction every two weeks, for a total of 13 Gy across 26 weeks. Nivolumab was administered intravenously as a 240 mg flat dose every two weeks, and ipilimumab was administered intravenously at 1 mg/kg every six weeks. Cyclophosphamide 200 mg/m2 was administered intravenously every two weeks, one day before each radiation and immunotherapy administration. Starting on cycle 1 day 1, patients took 300 mg of aspirin by mouth once daily for four cycles. Trial participants were not randomized into treatment groups. Eight patients were included in the translational analysis, namely three from the first dose cohort plus the first five from the second dose cohort.

Including the terminal cysteine and phenylalanine, the CDR3 comprises 13 residues. Only CDR3 DNA remains: 39 bases, in frame from the first base. After removal of 5 bases from V and 6 bases from J, the junction retains 8 bases not matched to a gene. CDR1 and CDR2 are drawn from the germline V gene: SQVTM, ANQGSEA. Of note for this clonotype: Its antigen target is currently unknown. No base quality information exists; no much larger clone differs at one position.

Sequencing relied on an Illumina HiSeq 2500. First-strand cDNA was synthesized with Superscript III and a set of TRAV- and TRBV-specific primers, covering both TCRalpha and TCRbeta chains. A roughly 20-cycle PCR with Phusion amplified the TCRs, pairing a constant-region primer with the adapter that was attached to the V primers. The isolated mRNA was amplified using the MessageAmp II aRNA Amplification Kit, with in vitro transcription performed for about 15 hours at 37 degrees C. The Dynabeads mRNA DIRECT Purification Kit was used to isolate mRNA for TCR sequencing. Indexed Illumina adapters were added in a second Phusion PCR of around 25 cycles, after which AMPure XP beads were used to purify the products. From the authors' description of their analysis: Custom Perl scripts were used to pool TCR sequences that encoded the same protein, to remove out-of-frame sequences, and to calculate the abundance of each clonotype. The analysis excluded TCR sequences that were supported by just one read. Repertoire metrics included Shannon entropy, Gini index, clonality, richness, and frequency of TCRs shared between repertoires. TCRdb reanalyzed the raw reads on its own, using fastp at Q25 for trimming and MiXCR for clone calling, and kept in-frame beta chains. Rows with one shared CDR3 protein collapse into an entry with the most common genes and DNA. The V and J calls were not made by the authors but by TCRdb's processing. Counted in this sample were 95,000 to 100,000 distinct CDR3 sequences; less than 25% of them appeared once. The ten largest make up roughly 3.9% of the sample.

The sample's time point label, decoded: after trial treatment. The treatment or condition label for this specimen denotes: LDRT plus nivolumab, ipilimumab, low-dose cyclophosphamide and aspirin (RACIN trial). Donors were enrolled in RACIN, a single-arm phase I dose-escalation trial combining nivolumab, ipilimumab, aspirin, low-dose cyclophosphamide and low-dose radiotherapy. Patients with advanced, TIL-negative solid tumors were considered eligible. The TCR comes from a male donor with prostate cancer. Sequencing used PBMCs, obtained after low-dose radiotherapy plus immunotherapy. This receptor chain uses TRBV29-1 and TRBJ2-7, with 9 bases matching TRBD1. The CDR3 corresponds to CSVWGQGTTEQYF. The nucleotides are TGCAGCGTTTGGGGACAGGGTACTACCGAGCAGTACTTC.